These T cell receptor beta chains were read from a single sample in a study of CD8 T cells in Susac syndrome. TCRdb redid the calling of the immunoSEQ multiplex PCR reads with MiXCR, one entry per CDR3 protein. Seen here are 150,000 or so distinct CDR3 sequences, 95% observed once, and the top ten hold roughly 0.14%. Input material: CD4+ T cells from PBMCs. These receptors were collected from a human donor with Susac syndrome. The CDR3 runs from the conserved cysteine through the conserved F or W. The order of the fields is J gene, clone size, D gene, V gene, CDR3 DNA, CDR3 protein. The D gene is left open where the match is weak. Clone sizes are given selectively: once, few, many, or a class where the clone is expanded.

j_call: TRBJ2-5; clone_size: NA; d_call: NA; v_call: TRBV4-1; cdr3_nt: TGCGCCAGCAGCCGCCTACAGGGTATTGAGACCCAGTACTTC; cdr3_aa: CASSRLQGIETQYF
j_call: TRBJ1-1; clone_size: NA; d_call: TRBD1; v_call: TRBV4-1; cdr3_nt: TGCGCCAGCAGCAGGACAGGGACAAACACTGAAGCTTTCTTT; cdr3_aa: CASSRTGTNTEAFF
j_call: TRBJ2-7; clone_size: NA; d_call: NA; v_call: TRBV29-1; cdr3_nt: TGCAGCGCATTTTCGGCTGACTACGAGCAGTACTTC; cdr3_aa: CSAFSADYEQYF
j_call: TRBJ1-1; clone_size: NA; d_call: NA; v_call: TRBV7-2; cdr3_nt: TGTGCCAGCAGCTTATTTGGTAGAGTTAACACTGAAGCTTTCTTT; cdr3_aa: CASSLFGRVNTEAFF
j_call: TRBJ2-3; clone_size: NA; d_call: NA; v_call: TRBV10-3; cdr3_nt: TGTGCCATCAGGATCCCCCCAGATACGCAGTATTTT; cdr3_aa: CAIRIPPDTQYF
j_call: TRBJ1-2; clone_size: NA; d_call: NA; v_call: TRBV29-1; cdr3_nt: TGCACCGTTTGGCCCATGTCTTTATTGGACACTAACTATGGCTACACCTTC; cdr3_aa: CTVWPMSLLDTNYGYTF
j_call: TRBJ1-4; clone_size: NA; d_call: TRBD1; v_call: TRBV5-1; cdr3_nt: TGCGCCAGCAGCTTGGACAGGGGGGAAGGGAAACTGTTTTTT; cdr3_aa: CASSLDRGEGKLFF
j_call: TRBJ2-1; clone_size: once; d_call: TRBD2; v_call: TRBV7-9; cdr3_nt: TGTGCCATCGGGGGGTATAGCAATGAGCAGTTCTTC; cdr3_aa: CAIGGYSNEQFF
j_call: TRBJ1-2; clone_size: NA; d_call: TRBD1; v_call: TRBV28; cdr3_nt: TGTGCCAGCACCCTGCGGGACAGTCATGGCTACACCTTC; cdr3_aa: CASTLRDSHGYTF
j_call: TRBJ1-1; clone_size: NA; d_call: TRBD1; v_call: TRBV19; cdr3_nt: TGTGCCAGTACCAGGGACAGGGTCTTGAACACTGAAGCTTTCTTT; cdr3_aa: CASTRDRVLNTEAFF
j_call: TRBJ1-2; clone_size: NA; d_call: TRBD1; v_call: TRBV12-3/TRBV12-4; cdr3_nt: TGTGCCAGCAGGCGAGGGGGCGAGGGCTATGGCTACACCTTC; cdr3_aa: CASRRGGEGYGYTF
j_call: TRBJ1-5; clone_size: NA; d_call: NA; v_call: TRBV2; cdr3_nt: TGTGCCAGCAGTGACAGGCGTAATCAGCCCCAGCATTTT; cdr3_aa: CASSDRRNQPQHF
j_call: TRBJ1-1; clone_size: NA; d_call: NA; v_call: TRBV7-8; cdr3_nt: TGTGCCAGCAATACCGACGGATACACTGAAGCTTTCTTT; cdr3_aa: CASNTDGYTEAFF
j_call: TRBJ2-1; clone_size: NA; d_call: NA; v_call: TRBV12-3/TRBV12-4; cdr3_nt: TGTGCCAGCAGTTTAGGCGGGCCCTCCTACAATGAGCAGTTCTTC; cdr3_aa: CASSLGGPSYNEQFF
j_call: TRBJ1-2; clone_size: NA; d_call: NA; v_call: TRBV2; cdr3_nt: TGTGCCAGCAGTGCAACGAGGGGGGGGCCTAACTATGGCTACACCTTC; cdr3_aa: CASSATRGGPNYGYTF
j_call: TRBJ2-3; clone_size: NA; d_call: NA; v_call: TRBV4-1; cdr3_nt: TGCGCCAGCAGCCAATACGGTTCGGGAGCCACAGATACGCAGTATTTT; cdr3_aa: CASSQYGSGATDTQYF
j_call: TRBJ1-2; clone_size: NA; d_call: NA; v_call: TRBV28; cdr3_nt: TGTGCCAGCACCGAGGGAGACTTCTATGGCTACACCTTC; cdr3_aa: CASTEGDFYGYTF
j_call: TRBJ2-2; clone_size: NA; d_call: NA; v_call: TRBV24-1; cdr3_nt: TGTGCCACCAGTCCACTCGTGAACACCGGGGAGCTGTTTTTT; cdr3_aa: CATSPLVNTGELFF
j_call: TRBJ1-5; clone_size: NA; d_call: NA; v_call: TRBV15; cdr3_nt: TGTGCCACCAGCAGAGCTGGCAGGGCTGGAGATAGCAATCAGCCCCAGCATTTT; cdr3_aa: CATSRAGRAGDSNQPQHF
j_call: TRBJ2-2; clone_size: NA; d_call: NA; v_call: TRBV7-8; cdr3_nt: TGTGCCAGCAGCTTAGGGTCAGGGCGTACCGGGGAGCTGTTTTTT; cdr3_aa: CASSLGSGRTGELFF
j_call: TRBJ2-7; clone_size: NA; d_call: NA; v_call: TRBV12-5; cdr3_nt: TGTGCTAGTGGTTTGATTGGGTCCGCAACTAACTACGAGCAGTACTTC; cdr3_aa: CASGLIGSATNYEQYF
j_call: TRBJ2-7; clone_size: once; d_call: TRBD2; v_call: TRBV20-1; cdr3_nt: TGCAGTGCTAGACGACCTGCGGGGGGGACCGATTCCTACGAGCAGTACTTC; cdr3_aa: CSARRPAGGTDSYEQYF
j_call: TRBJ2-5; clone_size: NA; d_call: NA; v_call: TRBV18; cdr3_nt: TGTGCCAGCTCACGCGGGGACCTTCAAGAGACCCAGTACTTC; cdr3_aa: CASSRGDLQETQYF
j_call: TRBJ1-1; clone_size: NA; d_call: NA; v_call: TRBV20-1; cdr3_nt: TGCAGTGCTAGAGTAGGCCGGCCGGGCACTGAAGCTTTCTTT; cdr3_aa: CSARVGRPGTEAFF
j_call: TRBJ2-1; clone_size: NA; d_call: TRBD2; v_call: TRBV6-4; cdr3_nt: TGTGCCAGCAGTGAGACTAGCGGGGGGGCTGATGAGCAGTTCTTC; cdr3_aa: CASSETSGGADEQFF
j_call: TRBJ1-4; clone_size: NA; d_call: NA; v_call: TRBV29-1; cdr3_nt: TGCAGCGTTATCCGGGCCTCTAATGAAAAACTGTTTTTT; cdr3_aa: CSVIRASNEKLFF
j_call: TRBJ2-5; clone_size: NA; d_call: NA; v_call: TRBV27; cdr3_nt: TGTGCCAGCAGTTTATCCCCTAGCCGACTCGAGACCCAGTACTTC; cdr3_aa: CASSLSPSRLETQYF
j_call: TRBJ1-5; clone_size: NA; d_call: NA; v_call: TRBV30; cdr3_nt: TGTGCCTGGAGTGCAAAGGGGGGCAATCAGCCCCAGCATTTT; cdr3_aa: CAWSAKGGNQPQHF
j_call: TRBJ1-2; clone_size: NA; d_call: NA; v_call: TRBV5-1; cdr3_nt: TGCGCCAGCAGCTTGGCAGGGCCCTATGTCTATGGCTACACCTTC; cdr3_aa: CASSLAGPYVYGYTF
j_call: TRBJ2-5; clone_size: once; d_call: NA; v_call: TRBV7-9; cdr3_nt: TGTGCCAGCAGCTTAAGGAGACTTGGCGGTCAAGAGACCCAGTACTTC; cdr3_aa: CASSLRRLGGQETQYF
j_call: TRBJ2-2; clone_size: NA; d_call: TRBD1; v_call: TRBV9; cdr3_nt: TGTGCCAGCAGCCCCCGGACAGGGTACACCGGGGAGCTGTTTTTT; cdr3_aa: CASSPRTGYTGELFF
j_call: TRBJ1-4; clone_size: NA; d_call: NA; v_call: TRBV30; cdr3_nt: TGTGCCTGGACCCCGAGGTCGTCGGTGCGAAATGAAAAACTGTTTTTT; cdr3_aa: CAWTPRSSVRNEKLFF
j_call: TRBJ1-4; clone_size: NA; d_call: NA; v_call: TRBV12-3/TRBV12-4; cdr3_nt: TGTGCCAGCAGTTCCTTAGAAAAACTGTTTTTT; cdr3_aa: CASSSLEKLFF
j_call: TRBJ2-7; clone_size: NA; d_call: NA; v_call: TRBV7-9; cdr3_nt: TGTGCCAGCAGCTTATCAGGCGCGACCTACGAGCAGTACTTC; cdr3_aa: CASSLSGATYEQYF
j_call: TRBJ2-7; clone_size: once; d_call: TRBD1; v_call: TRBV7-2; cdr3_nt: TGTGCCAGCAGCTTTGAAAGGGACAGGGGTTACGAGCAGTACTTC; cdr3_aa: CASSFERDRGYEQYF
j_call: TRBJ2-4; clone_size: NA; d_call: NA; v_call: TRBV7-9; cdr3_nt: TGTGCCAGCAGCTTACCCGGGACTTGGGTTCAGTACTTC; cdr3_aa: CASSLPGTWVQYF
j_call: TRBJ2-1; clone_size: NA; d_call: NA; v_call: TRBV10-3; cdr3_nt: TGTGCCACCACGGGCTATACCGGGAGAAGGAATGAGCAGTTCTTC; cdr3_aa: CATTGYTGRRNEQFF
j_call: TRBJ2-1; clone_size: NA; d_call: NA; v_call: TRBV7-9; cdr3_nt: TGTGCCAGCACCCTAGAACTGGGGGCTAATGAGCAGTTCTTC; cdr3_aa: CASTLELGANEQFF
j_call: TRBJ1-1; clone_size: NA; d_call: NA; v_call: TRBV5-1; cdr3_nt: TGCGCCAGCACCCCCGGGGGAATGGACACTGAAGCTTTCTTT; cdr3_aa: CASTPGGMDTEAFF
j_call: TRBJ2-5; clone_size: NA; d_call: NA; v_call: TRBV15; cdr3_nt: TGTGCCACCAGCGGGGGGGCCCGAGAGACCCAGTACTTC; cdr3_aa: CATSGGARETQYF
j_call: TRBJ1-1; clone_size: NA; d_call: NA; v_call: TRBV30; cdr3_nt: TGTGCCTGGCGACCAAGGGGCCTGGACACTGAAGCTTTCTTT; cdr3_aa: CAWRPRGLDTEAFF
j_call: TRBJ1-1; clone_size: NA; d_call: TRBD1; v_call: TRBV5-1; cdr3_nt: TGCGCCAGCAGCTTCTCTACAGGGGGGAACACTGAAGCTTTCTTT; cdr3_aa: CASSFSTGGNTEAFF
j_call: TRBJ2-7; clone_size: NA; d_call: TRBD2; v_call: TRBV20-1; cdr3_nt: TGCAGTGCTAGAGATAGGACTAGCGGGCCCTCCTACGAGCAGTACTTC; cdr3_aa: CSARDRTSGPSYEQYF
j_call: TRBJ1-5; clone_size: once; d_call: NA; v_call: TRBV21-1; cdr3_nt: TGTGCCAGCAGCAAAGCAGGGACCCGGACAGGATCTAGGTTTATAGGTCAGCCCCAGCATTTT; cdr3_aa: CASSKAGTRTGSRFIGQPQHF
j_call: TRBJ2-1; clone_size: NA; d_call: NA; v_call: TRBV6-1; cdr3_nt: TGTGCCAGCAGTAATAGCGATTACAATGAGCAGTTCTTC; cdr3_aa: CASSNSDYNEQFF
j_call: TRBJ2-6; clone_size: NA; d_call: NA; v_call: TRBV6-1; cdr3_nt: TGTGCCGGGGGAAGGGACCGCTCCGTTTCTGGGGCCAACGTCCTGACTTTC; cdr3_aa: CAGGRDRSVSGANVLTF
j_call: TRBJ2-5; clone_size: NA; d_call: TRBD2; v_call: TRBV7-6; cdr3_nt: TGTGCCAGCAGCTTAGAGCTAGCGGGTCAAGAGACCCAGTACTTC; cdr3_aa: CASSLELAGQETQYF
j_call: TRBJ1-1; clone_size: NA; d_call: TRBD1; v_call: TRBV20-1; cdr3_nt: TGCAGTGCTAGTCAGGGGGCTGACACTGAAGCTTTCTTT; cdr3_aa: CSASQGADTEAFF
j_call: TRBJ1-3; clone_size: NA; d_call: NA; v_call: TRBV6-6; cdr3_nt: TGTGCCAGCAGTTACACCCAGGGGACTGGAAACACCATATATTTT; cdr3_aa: CASSYTQGTGNTIYF
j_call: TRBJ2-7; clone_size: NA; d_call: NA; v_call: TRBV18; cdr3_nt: TGTGCCAGCTCACCCCTGTCTCCCTACGAGCAGTACTTC; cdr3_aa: CASSPLSPYEQYF
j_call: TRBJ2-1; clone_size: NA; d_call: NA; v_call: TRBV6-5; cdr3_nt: TGTGCCAGCAGTCAGAGGTCTAACACGCACGAGCAGTTCTTC; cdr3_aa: CASSQRSNTHEQFF
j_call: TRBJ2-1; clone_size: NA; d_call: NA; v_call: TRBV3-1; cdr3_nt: TGTGCCAGCAGCCACCTTAGCGCAGTCTACAATGAGCAGTTCTTC; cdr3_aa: CASSHLSAVYNEQFF
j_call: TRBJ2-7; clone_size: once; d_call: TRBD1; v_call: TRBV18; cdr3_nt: TGTGCCAGCTCACAGGGGACAGGGGACGAGCAGTACTTC; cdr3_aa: CASSQGTGDEQYF
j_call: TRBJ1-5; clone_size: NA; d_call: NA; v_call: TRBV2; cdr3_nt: TGTGCCAGCAGTGGGCCGGGACGGACGAATAGCAATCAGCCCCAGCATTTT; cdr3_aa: CASSGPGRTNSNQPQHF
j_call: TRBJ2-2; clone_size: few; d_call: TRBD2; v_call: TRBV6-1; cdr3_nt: TGTGCCATCAAGGGCGGGGGGGAGACCGGGGAGCTGTTTTTT; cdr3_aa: CAIKGGGETGELFF
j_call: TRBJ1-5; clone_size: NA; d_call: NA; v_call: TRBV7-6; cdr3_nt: TGTGCCAGCAGTGCTGGTGGTCAGCCCCAGCATTTT; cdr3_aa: CASSAGGQPQHF
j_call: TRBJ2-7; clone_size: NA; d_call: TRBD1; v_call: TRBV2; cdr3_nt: TGTGCCAGCAGTGGGGACAGGGCTTCCTACGAGCAGTACTTC; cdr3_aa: CASSGDRASYEQYF
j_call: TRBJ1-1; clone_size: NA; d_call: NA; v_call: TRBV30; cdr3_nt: TGTGCCTGGAGTGTAAGCCGTGACACTGAAGCTTTCTTT; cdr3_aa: CAWSVSRDTEAFF
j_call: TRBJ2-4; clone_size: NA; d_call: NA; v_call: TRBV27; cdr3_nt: TGTGCCAGCAGTACTATCCTAGGGGCCAAAAACATTCAGTACTTC; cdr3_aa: CASSTILGAKNIQYF
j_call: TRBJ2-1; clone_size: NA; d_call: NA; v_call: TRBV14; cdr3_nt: TGTGCCAGCAGCCGGTTCGGGGCGGGACCTTACAATGAGCAGTTCTTC; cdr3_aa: CASSRFGAGPYNEQFF